The T cell receptor beta chain under discussion was sequenced for a study of shared clonotypes between healthy human individuals. Measured with immunoSEQ multiplex PCR; TCRdb has only the in-frame clones, and not every one. This table holds approximately 620,000 clones, around 97% found once. V lost 6 bases and J lost 2, with 11 bases in between. The CDR3 contains 14 residues. Germline V lookup: CDR1 MNHEY, CDR2 SVGAGI. This TCR came from a woman aged 30 to 39 in good health. V is TRBV6-5 and J is TRBJ1-3; unclear D gene. Sequencing was carried out using naive CD4+ T cells sorted from blood. Subset indicated: CD45RA+ positively selected. The CDR3 DNA reads as TGTGCCAGCAGACCACCTCAAGCTGGAAACACCATATATTTT. As protein: CASRPPQAGNTIYF.